Sequencing of this TCR beta chain was carried out in a study of blood T cell repertoires in COVID-19. About the study: Samples representing acute and convalescent COVID-19 were sourced from the United States, Italy and Spain. Nucleic acid was either cDNA or gDNA, and it came from T cells, B-cell-depleted T cells, or PBMCs.

The CDR3 has 12 residues. The germline V gene encodes CDR1 KGHDR and CDR2 SFDVKD. V dropped 2 bases and J dropped 10 bases, with 8 bases sitting between them. Original methodology: Counts of nucleated cells, estimated from reference gene primer amplification, were obtained. The assay was immunoSEQ multiplex PCR, and TCRdb's table has in-frame clones only and misses some. D and trimming come from the DNA, and the V and J calls and clone size come from that table. The table has under 300,000 clones, about 85% seen once; the top ten hold roughly 14%. The sequence was collected from a human donor in a cohort sampled during active COVID-19. The chain carries TRBV24-1 and TRBJ2-1; a possible D gene is TRBD1 (5 bases). The material sequenced was peripheral blood. CDR3 DNA sequence: TGTGCCACCAGTGATTCCAGACAGGAGCAGTTCTTC. Amino acid sequence: CATSDSRQEQFF.